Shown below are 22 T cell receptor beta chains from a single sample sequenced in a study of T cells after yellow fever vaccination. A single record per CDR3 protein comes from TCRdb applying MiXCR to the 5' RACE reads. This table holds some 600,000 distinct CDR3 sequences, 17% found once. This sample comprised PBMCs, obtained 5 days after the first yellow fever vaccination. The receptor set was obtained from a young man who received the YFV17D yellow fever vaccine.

The CDR3 spells CASSQDFLWDRPNEKLFF. CDR3 nucleotide sequence: TGCGCCAGCAGCCAAGATTTCCTTTGGGACAGGCCTAATGAAAAACTGTTTTTT. The gene calls are TRBV4-3 and TRBJ1-4; the match to TRBD1 covers 8 bases. Germline V gene sequence: CDR1 LGHNA, CDR2 YSLEER. The V gene end was trimmed by 0 bases and the J gene end by 3 bases; junction bases not matched to a gene: 9. The CDR3 is 18 residues long.

The CDR3 sequence: CATSPRTGLYNEQFF. The CDR3 DNA sequence: TGTGCCACCAGTCCTAGGACAGGGCTTTACAATGAGCAGTTCTTC. This chain connects TRBV24-1 to TRBJ2-1, with TRBD1 identical over 8 bases. Germline V gene data show CDR1 as KGHDR and CDR2 as SFDVKD. This CDR3 is 15 amino acids long. The V and J ends lost 6 bases and 4 bases, in that order; junction bases with no gene match: 7.

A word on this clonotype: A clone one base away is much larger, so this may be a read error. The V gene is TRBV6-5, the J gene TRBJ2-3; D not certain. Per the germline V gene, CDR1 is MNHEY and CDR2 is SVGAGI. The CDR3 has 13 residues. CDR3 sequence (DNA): TGTGACAGCAGTTACGCCTCTACAGATACGCAGTATTTT. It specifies CDSSYASTDTQYF.

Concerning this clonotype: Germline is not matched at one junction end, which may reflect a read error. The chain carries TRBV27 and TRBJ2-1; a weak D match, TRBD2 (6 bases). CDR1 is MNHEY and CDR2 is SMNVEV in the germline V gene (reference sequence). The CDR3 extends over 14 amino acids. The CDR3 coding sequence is TGTGCCAGCAGCTGGAGGGACTCCGACAATGAGCAGTTCTTC. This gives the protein CASSWRDSDNEQFF.

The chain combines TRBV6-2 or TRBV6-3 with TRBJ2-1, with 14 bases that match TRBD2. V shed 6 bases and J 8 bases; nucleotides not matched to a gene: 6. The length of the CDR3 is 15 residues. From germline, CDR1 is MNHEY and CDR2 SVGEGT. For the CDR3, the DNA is TGTGCCAGCAGCCAGGGACTAGCGGGGGACTATGAGCAGTTCTTC. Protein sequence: CASSQGLAGDYEQFF.

CDR3 nucleotides: TGCAGTGCGCCCTGGGCAGGGAACACTGAAGCTTTCTTT. Protein product: CSAPWAGNTEAFF. V usage is TRBV20-1 and J usage is TRBJ1-1; D gene ambiguous. The ends were cut back, 6 bases at V and 1 base at J, with 12 bases in the middle. The germline V gene has CDR1 DFQATT and CDR2 SNEGSKA (reference sequence). The CDR3 is 13 amino acids.

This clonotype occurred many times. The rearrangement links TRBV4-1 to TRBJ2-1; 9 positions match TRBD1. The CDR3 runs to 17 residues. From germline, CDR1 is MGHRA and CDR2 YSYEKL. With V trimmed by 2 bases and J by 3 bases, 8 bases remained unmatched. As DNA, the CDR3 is TGCGCCAGCAGCCAAACCCGACAGGGGGGCGGCTACAATGAGCAGTTCTTC. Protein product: CASSQTRQGGGYNEQFF.

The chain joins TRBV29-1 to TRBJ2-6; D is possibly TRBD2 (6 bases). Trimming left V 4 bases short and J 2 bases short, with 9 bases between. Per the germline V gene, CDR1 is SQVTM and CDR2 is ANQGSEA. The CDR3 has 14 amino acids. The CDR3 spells CSVGGEAGANVLTF. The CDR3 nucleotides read TGCAGCGTTGGCGGGGAGGCTGGGGCCAACGTCCTGACTTTC.

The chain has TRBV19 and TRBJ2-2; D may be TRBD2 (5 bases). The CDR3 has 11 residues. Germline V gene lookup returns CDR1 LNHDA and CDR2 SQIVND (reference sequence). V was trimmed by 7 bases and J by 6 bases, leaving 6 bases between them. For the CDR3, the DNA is TGTGCCAGTAAGAGGGCCGGGGAGCTGTTTTTT. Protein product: CASKRAGELFF.

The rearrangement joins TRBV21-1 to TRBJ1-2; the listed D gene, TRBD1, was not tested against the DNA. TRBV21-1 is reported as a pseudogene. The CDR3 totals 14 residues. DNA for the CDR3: TGTGCCAGCACCCCCGTGGGACATGTAAACGGCTACACCTTC. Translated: CASTPVGHVNGYTF.

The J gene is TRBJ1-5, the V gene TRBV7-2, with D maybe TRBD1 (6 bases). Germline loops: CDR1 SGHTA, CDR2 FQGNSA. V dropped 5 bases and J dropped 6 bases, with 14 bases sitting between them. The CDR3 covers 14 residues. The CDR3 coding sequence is TGTGCCAGCAGCCCACAGGGAATACGTCAGCCCCAGCATTTT. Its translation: CASSPQGIRQPQHF. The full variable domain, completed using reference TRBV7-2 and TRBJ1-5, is GAGVSQSPSNKVTEKGKDVELRCDPISGHTALYWYRQSLGQGLEFLIYFQGNSAPDKSGLPSDRFSAERTGGSVSTLTIQRTQQEDSAVYLCASSPQGIRQPQHFGDGTRLSIL.

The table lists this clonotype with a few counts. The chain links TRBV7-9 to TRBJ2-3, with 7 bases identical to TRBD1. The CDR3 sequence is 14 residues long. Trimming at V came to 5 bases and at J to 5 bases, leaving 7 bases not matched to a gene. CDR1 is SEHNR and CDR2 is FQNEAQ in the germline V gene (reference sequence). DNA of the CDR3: TGTGCCAGCAGCGAGCACAGGGGTGAAGATACGCAGTATTTT. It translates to CASSEHRGEDTQYF. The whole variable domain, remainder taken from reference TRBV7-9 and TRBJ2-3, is DTGVSQNPRHKITKRGQNVTFRCDPISEHNRLYWYRQTLGQGPEFLTYFQNEAQLEKSRLLSDRFSAERPKGSFSTLEIQRTEQGDSAMYLCASSEHRGEDTQYFGPGTRLTVL.

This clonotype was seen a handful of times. CDR3 amino acids: CASSPQPLGYEQYF. CDR3 coding DNA: TGCGCCAGCAGCCCCCAGCCGCTCGGCTACGAGCAGTACTTC. The genes are TRBV5-1 and TRBJ2-7; D uncertain. Germline lookup yields CDR1 SGHRS and CDR2 YFSETQ. Trimming took off 4 bases at V and 3 bases at J, with 14 bases between the two ends. The CDR3 totals 14 residues. The entire variable domain, with the rest obtained from reference TRBV5-1 and TRBJ2-7, is as follows: KAGVTQTPRYLIKTRGQQVTLSCSPISGHRSVSWYQQTPGQGLQFLFEYFSETQRNKGNFPGRFSGRQFSNSRSEMNVSTLELGDSALYLCASSPQPLGYEQYFGPGTRLTVT.

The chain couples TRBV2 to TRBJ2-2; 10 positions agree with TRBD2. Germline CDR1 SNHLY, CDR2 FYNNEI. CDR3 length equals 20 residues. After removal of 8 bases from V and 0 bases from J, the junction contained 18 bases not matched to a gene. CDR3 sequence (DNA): TGTGCCAGCCGGGGGAGCCCGGGACTAGCGACACCTGCGAACACCGGGGAGCTGTTTTTT. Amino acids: CASRGSPGLATPANTGELFF.

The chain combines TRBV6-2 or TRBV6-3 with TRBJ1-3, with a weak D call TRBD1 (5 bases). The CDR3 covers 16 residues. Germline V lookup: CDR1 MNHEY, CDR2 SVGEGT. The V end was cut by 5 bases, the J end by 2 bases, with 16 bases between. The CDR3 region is CASSARDLPPGNTIYF. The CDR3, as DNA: TGTGCCAGCAGTGCGCGGGACCTACCTCCTGGAAACACCATATATTTT.

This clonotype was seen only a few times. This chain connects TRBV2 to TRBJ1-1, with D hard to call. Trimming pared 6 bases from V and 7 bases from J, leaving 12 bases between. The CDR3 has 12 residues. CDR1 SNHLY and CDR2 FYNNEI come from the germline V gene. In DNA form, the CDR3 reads TGTGCCAGCAGCGATGAGGGCCTTGAAGCTTTCTTT. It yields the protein CASSDEGLEAFF.

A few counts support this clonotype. In DNA form, the CDR3 reads TGTGCCAGCGTGGCGACTAGCGGGGGGAATGAGCAGTTCTTC. Residues: CASVATSGGNEQFF. The chain joins TRBV3-1 to TRBJ2-1; TRBD2 agrees at 13 bases. The length of the CDR3 is 14 residues. CDR1 and CDR2 from the germline V gene are LGHDT and YNNKEL (reference sequence). The trim removed 8 bases at V and 7 bases at J, leaving 5 bases unmatched.

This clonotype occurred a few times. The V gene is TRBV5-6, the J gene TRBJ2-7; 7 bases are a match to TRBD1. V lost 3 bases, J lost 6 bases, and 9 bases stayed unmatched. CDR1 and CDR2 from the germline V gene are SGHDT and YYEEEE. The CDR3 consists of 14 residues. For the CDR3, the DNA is TGTGCCAGCAGCTGGGGGCGACAGGGTGGCGAGCAGTACGTC. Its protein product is CASSWGRQGGEQYV.

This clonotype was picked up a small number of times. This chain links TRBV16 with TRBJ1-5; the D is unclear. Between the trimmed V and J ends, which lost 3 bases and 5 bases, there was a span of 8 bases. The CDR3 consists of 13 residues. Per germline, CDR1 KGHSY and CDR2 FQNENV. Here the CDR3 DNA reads TGTGCCAGCAGCCAGTGGGCGGATCAGCCCCAGCATTTT. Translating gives CASSQWADQPQHF.

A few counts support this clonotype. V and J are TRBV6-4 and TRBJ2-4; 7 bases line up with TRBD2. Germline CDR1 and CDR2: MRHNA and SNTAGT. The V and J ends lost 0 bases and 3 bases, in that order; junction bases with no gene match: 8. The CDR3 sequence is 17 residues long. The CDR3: CASSDSRGGRIKNIQYF. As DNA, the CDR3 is TGTGCCAGCAGTGACTCCCGGGGAGGGCGAATCAAAAACATTCAGTACTTC.

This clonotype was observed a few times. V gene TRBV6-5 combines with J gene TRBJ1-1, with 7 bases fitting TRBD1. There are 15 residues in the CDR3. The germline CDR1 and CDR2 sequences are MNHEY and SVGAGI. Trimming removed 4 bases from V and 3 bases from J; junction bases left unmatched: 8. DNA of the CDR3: TGTGCCAGCAGTTCCCGGACAGGTCTGGACACTGAAGCTTTCTTT. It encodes CASSSRTGLDTEAFF.

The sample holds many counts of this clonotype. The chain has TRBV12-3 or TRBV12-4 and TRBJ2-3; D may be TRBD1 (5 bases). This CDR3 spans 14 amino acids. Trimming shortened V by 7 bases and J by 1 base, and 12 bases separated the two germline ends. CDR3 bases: TGTGCCAGCAAGACTCAGACAGGCACAGATACGCAGTATTTT. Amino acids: CASKTQTGTDTQYF.